The 13 T cell receptor beta chains below come from one sample, sequenced in a study of cytomegalovirus exposure and HLA in healthy donors. Vbeta (60) and Jbeta (13) primers were used in the PCR. Sequenced by immunoSEQ multiplex PCR; TCRdb stores in-frame clones only, minus some. The repertoire consists of some 180,000 clones, with roughly a tenth occurring once and the leading ten covering 1% to 1.5%. Sequencing was done on a sample of PBMCs. These receptors came from a woman younger than 45 in good health and CMV-seropositive.

This clone was seen only a few times. The chain carries TRBV7-8 and TRBJ1-5; 9 positions match TRBD1. Trimming removed 6 bases from V and 0 bases from J; junction bases left unmatched: 9. Germline CDR1 and CDR2: SGHVS and FQNEAQ. The CDR3 spans 17 residues. The CDR3 region has the DNA TGTGCCAGCAGTTCCGGGACAGGGTTCTTTAGCAATCAGCCCCAGCATTTT. Its protein is CASSSGTGFFSNQPQHF. Combining the CDR3 with reference TRBV7-8 and TRBJ1-5 gives the whole variable domain GAGVSQSPRYKVAKRGQDVALRCDPISGHVSLFWYQQALGQGPEFLTYFQNEAQLDKSGLPSDRFFAERPEGSVSTLKIQRTQQEDSAVYLCASSSGTGFFSNQPQHFGDGTRLSIL.

In its sample, this clone was seen a few times. The chain couples TRBV30 to TRBJ2-2; 10 nucleotides agree with TRBD1. Germline V gene data show CDR1 as GTSNPN and CDR2 as SVGIG (reference sequence). After removal of 3 bases from V and 8 bases from J, the junction contained 9 bases not matched to a gene. The CDR3 runs 15 residues. The CDR3 spells CAWRQWDRGKGELFF. CDR3 coding DNA: TGTGCCTGGAGGCAGTGGGACAGGGGTAAAGGGGAGCTGTTTTTT.

CDR3 nucleotide sequence: TGCAGCGTTGAGGGCAGGAAGTACGAGCAGTACTTC. Translated: CSVEGRKYEQYF. The chain carries TRBV29-1 and TRBJ2-7; D unresolved. V lost 3 bases and J 4 bases, leaving 10 bases between the germline ends. CDR3 size: 12 residues. CDR1 is SQVTM and CDR2 is ANQGSEA in the germline V gene.

The rearrangement links TRBV5-1 to TRBJ1-1; 8 bases map to TRBD1. V lost 3 bases and J lost 0; bases outside the gene matches: 10. Germline V CDR1 and CDR2: SGHRS, YFSETQ. The CDR3 has 17 residues. The CDR3 nucleotides are TGCGCCAGCAGCTCACAGGGGGTCCCAAAGATGAACACTGAAGCTTTCTTT. Its protein is CASSSQGVPKMNTEAFF.

The table lists this clone with a few counts. This chain uses TRBV19 with TRBJ2-7; D possibly corresponds to TRBD2 (6 bases). The CDR3 extends over 15 amino acids. Trimming stripped 4 bases from V and 2 bases from J, with 15 bases between. Germline V gene data show CDR1 as LNHDA and CDR2 as SQIVND (reference sequence). The CDR3 protein is CASSKEDYLTYEQYF. CDR3 coding DNA: TGTGCCAGTAGTAAGGAGGACTACCTTACCTACGAGCAGTACTTC.

On this clone itself: Its ends do not fully match the called genes, so a read error is possible. CDR3 residues: CVSSYSGRRSTGELFF. The CDR3 coding sequence is TGTGTCAGCAGCTATAGCGGGAGGCGGTCCACCGGGGAGCTGTTTTTT. The chain joins TRBV5-4 to TRBJ2-2; TRBD2 matches at 10 bases. This CDR3 has 16 amino acids. Germline V lookup: CDR1 SGHNT, CDR2 YYREEE (reference sequence).

The sample holds a few counts of this clone. The rearrangement joins TRBV11-2 to TRBJ1-1; D possibly corresponds to TRBD1 (6 bases). Trimming removed 3 bases from V and 7 bases from J, with 9 bases in between. This CDR3 has 12 amino acids. Germline CDR1 SGHAT, CDR2 FQNNGV. DNA for the CDR3: TGTGCCAGCAGCTTGGTAGGGGGTGAAGCTTTCTTT. Its translation: CASSLVGGEAFF.

V and J are TRBV7-9 and TRBJ2-6, with no clear D. The CDR3 length is 14 residues. Between the trimmed V and J ends, which lost 2 bases and 2 bases, there was a span of 4 bases. In germline, CDR1 is SEHNR, CDR2 FQNEAQ (reference sequence). The CDR3 DNA reads as TGTGCCAGCAGCTTAACGGCTGGGGCCAACGTCCTGACTTTC. Its translation is CASSLTAGANVLTF.

This clone was picked up a small number of times. The V and J genes are TRBV10-2 and TRBJ1-2, with 9 bases that match TRBD1. J gave up 4 bases and V 4 bases, and 10 bases lay outside the gene matches. The CDR3 covers 16 residues. Germline CDR1 WSHSY, CDR2 SAAADI. CDR3 sequence (DNA): TGCGCCAGCAGTGGGCTAGGGACAGGGACTACCTATGGCTACACCTTC. Translating it yields CASSGLGTGTTYGYTF.

This clone appeared a few times. The chain couples TRBV4-1 to TRBJ2-2, with 7 bases aligning to TRBD2. The CDR3 contains 18 residues. The V gene end was trimmed by 4 bases and the J gene end by 4 bases; junction bases not matched to a gene: 15. Per the germline V gene, CDR1 is MGHRA and CDR2 is YSYEKL. CDR3 DNA sequence: TGCGCCAGCAGCCTCCGGGTCCCTTTTAAGCGGGGCACCGGGGAGCTGTTTTTT. It is translated as CASSLRVPFKRGTGELFF.

This clone was counted a few times. This specimen includes other DNA sequences encoding the same CDR3. This chain links TRBV6-5 with TRBJ1-1; no clear D. V lost 0 bases to trimming and J lost 7 bases, with 9 bases between them. The CDR3 runs to 13 residues. Germline assignment: CDR1 MNHEY and CDR2 SVGAGI. Here the CDR3 reads CASSYSLGGEAFF. The CDR3, as DNA: TGTGCCAGCAGTTACTCACTAGGAGGTGAAGCTTTCTTT.

On this clone: The junction departs from germline at one end; a sequencing error may be responsible. The rearrangement links TRBV6-5 to TRBJ1-5; D is uncertain. This CDR3 is 14 amino acids long. CDR1 is MNHEY and CDR2 is SVGAGI in the germline V gene. CDR3 DNA: TGTGCCAGCAGTGAGGAGAGGGTGTTTCAGCACCAGGATTTT. Residues: CASSEERVFQHQDF.

In its sample, this clone was seen a few times. The genes are TRBV7-9 and TRBJ2-2; 7 positions match TRBD2. CDR1 is SEHNR and CDR2 is FQNEAQ in the germline V gene (reference sequence). The CDR3 is 15 residues long. V shed 3 bases, J shed 4 bases, and the junction held 5 bases outside the gene matches. CDR3 DNA: TGTGCCAGCAGCTTCCACGTAGCGGGCACCGGGGAGCTGTTTTTT. It encodes CASSFHVAGTGELFF.